What follows is one T cell receptor (beta chain) and its context. A clone one base away is much larger, so this may be a read error. The identical CDR3 is also encoded by other nucleotide sequences in the sample. The record originates from a study of blood T cell repertoires in COVID-19. Study context: Samples of COVID-19 (acute and convalescent) were obtained from the United States, Italy and Spain. The analysed material was cDNA or gDNA that came from T cells, B-cell-depleted T cells, or PBMCs.

Per the original data handling: Counts of nucleated cells, estimated from reference gene primer amplification, were obtained. TCRdb's table, derived via immunoSEQ multiplex PCR, lists solely in-frame clones and lacks some. That table furnishes V, J and clone size, whereas the DNA furnished D and trimming. The repertoire holds more than 250,000 clones, with roughly 86% as singletons. CDR1 and CDR2 from the germline V gene are LNHDA and SQIVND (reference sequence). There are 13 residues in the CDR3. V gave up 5 bases and J gave up 5 bases; unmatched junction bases: 0. The sample taken for sequencing was peripheral blood. This receptor was obtained from a woman aged 25 to 39 who had recovered from COVID-19. This chain connects TRBV19 to TRBJ1-5, with 10 positions matching TRBD1. The DNA of the CDR3 is TGTGCCAGTAGTGGGACAGGGGATCAGCCCCAGCATTTT. Translated, it gives CASSGTGDQPQHF.